Following are 4 T cell receptor beta chains from one sample sequenced in a study of cytomegalovirus exposure and HLA in healthy donors. The study ran its PCR with 60 Vbeta and 13 Jbeta primers. Method: immunoSEQ multiplex PCR; TCRdb's copy keeps in-frame clones and lacks some. Seen here are 150,000 to 200,000 clones, around 76% observed once, and the top ten hold roughly 1.9%. Material for sequencing was PBMCs. The receptor source for this set is a female donor in good health and CMV-seronegative.

This chain connects TRBV6-1 to TRBJ2-1; 10 bases are shared with TRBD2. The CDR3 sequence is 15 residues long. Germline lookup yields CDR1 MNHNS and CDR2 SASEGT. Trimming took 6 bases from V and 0 from J; bases not matched to a gene: 2. The CDR3 sequence: CASSPSGSSYNEQFF. CDR3 nucleotide sequence: TGTGCCAGCAGCCCTAGCGGGAGCTCCTACAATGAGCAGTTCTTC.

Worth noting for this clone: One end of the junction does not line up with germline, which may come from a read error. V and J are TRBV7-9 and TRBJ2-1, with 7 bases fitting TRBD1. Per germline, CDR1 SEHNR and CDR2 FQNEAQ (reference sequence). The CDR3 runs 16 residues. The CDR3 DNA reads as TGTTCCAGCAGCGACCGACAGGGCGTATTGGAGGATGAGCAGTTCTTC. Protein product: CSSSDRQGVLEDEQFF.

The chain uses TRBV5-1 and TRBJ1-1; D remains ambiguous. Germline V gene lookup returns CDR1 SGHRS and CDR2 YFSETQ. The CDR3 is 11 residues long. V gave up 6 bases and J gave up 7 bases, with 10 bases separating them. CDR3 coding DNA: TGCGCCAGCACCCTAGGAGGTGAAGCTTTCTTT. Encoded protein: CASTLGGEAFF.

CDR3 in amino acids: CASSDRVGGNTIYF. In DNA form, the CDR3 reads TGTGCCAGCAGTGACAGGGTGGGTGGAAACACCATATATTTT. The rearrangement links TRBV2 to TRBJ1-3; a weak D match, TRBD1 (5 bases). The germline V gene encodes CDR1 SNHLY and CDR2 FYNNEI. Trimming took 3 bases from V and 3 from J, leaving 9 bases between them. This CDR3 has 14 amino acids. Supplemented by reference TRBV2 and TRBJ1-3, the full variable domain reads EPEVTQTPSHQVTQMGQEVILRCVPISNHLYFYWYRQILGQKVEFLVSFYNNEISEKSEIFDDQFSVERPDGSNFTLKIRSTKLEDSAMYFCASSDRVGGNTIYFGEGSWLTVV.